Listed below are T cell receptor beta chains from one sample, sequenced in a study of blood T cell repertoires in COVID-19. Assay: immunoSEQ multiplex PCR; the TCRdb copy retains only in-frame clones and omits some. The sample has 55,000 or so clones, just under 90% seen once. Sequenced sample: peripheral blood. The receptors come from a woman aged 55-70 years with COVID-19, enrolled during active disease. Both conserved end residues are part of each CDR3. D genes are given only for firm matches. Rows give clone size only sometimes, using once, few, many, or a class for an expanded clone.

cdr3_aa cdr3_nt d_call clone_size j_call cdr3_length v_call
CASSTQGQGKPYEQYF TGTGCCAGCAGTACCCAGGGACAGGGAAAACCCTACGAGCAGTACTTC TRBD1 . TRBJ2-7 16 TRBV27
CASSPRQGTEQYF TGTGCCAGCAGCCCAAGACAGGGGACCGAGCAGTACTTC TRBD1 . TRBJ2-7 13 TRBV9
CASSPTGANTEAFF TGCGCCAGCAGTCCGACAGGGGCGAACACTGAAGCTTTCTTT TRBD1 . TRBJ1-1 14 TRBV5-1
CASTASSGANVLTF TGTGCCTCGACAGCCAGCTCTGGGGCCAACGTCCTGACTTTC . . TRBJ2-6 14 TRBV30
CASGQTDTIYF TGTGCCAGCGGACAAACCGACACCATATATTTT . few TRBJ1-3 11 TRBV2
CASSQMETQYF TGTGCCAGCAGCCAGATGGAGACCCAGTACTTC . . TRBJ2-5 11 TRBV5-4
CASSQVGESSGNTIYF TGCGCCAGCAGCCAAGTTGGGGAGAGCTCTGGAAACACCATATATTTT . . TRBJ1-3 16 TRBV4-1
CASSRTSGYTGELFF TGTGCCAGCAGCAGGACTAGCGGCTACACCGGGGAGCTGTTTTTT TRBD2 . TRBJ2-2 15 TRBV7-9
CASSFNLVGTGTIGELFF TGTGCCAGCAGTTTTAATCTAGTTGGGACAGGGACAATCGGGGAGCTGTTTTTT TRBD1 . TRBJ2-2 18 TRBV28
CASSLYGYTF TGTGCCAGCAGCCTCTATGGCTACACCTTC . . TRBJ1-2 10 TRBV13
CASSGTGLGNTIYF TGTGCCAGCAGTGGGACAGGGCTTGGAAACACCATATATTTT TRBD1 . TRBJ1-3 14 TRBV6-1
CASSQGGTQETQYF TGTGCCAGCAGCCAAGGGGGCACGCAGGAGACCCAGTACTTC TRBD1 . TRBJ2-5 14 TRBV7-9
CASSLTENQPQHF TGTGCCAGCAGTCTAACAGAGAATCAGCCCCAGCATTTT . . TRBJ1-5 13 TRBV12-3/TRBV12-4
CASSSSGGLYEQYF TGCGCCAGCAGCTCTTCAGGAGGACTCTACGAGCAGTACTTC . . TRBJ2-7 14 TRBV10-1
CASREQVVSGNTIYF TGCGCCAGCAGGGAACAGGTCGTTTCTGGAAACACCATATATTTT . once TRBJ1-3 15 TRBV4-1
CASSPGGLNTEAFF TGTGCCAGCAGCCCAGGGGGGTTGAACACTGAAGCTTTCTTT TRBD1 . TRBJ1-1 14 TRBV5-4
CASSSGPAGTEAFF TGTGCCAGTAGTAGCGGTCCCGCTGGCACTGAAGCTTTCTTT . . TRBJ1-1 14 TRBV19
CASKRLVGQPQHF TGTGCCAGCAAGAGACTGGTCGGTCAGCCCCAGCATTTT . . TRBJ1-5 13 TRBV6-5
CASSLRGMDFETEAFF TGTGCCAGCAGCTTACGGGGGATGGATTTCGAGACTGAAGCTTTCTTT . . TRBJ1-1 16 TRBV7-3
CASSQLNGANTQYF TGCGCCAGCAGCCAGCTAAATGGGGCCAATACGCAGTATTTT . . TRBJ2-3 14 TRBV4-1
CASSQGWGGSPLHF TGCGCCAGCAGCCAAGGGTGGGGAGGTTCACCCCTCCACTTT . once TRBJ1-6 14 TRBV4-1
CASSRNTGGTEAFF TGCGCCAGCAGTCGAAATACAGGGGGCACTGAAGCTTTCTTT TRBD1 once TRBJ1-1 14 TRBV4-1
CASSPTELQLIAFF TGCGCCAGCAGCCCCACCGAGCTGCAACTAATTGCGTTTTTT . . TRBJ1-4 14 TRBV4-1
CASSSLLGNSPLHF TGTGCCAGCAGTTCCCTACTCGGGAATTCACCCCTCCACTTT . many TRBJ1-6 14 TRBV27
CATGTGTSSVRELFF TGTGCCACCGGAACCGGGACTAGCAGCGTTCGGGAGCTGTTTTTT TRBD2 . TRBJ2-2 15 TRBV24-1
CASSQGQVGYTF TGTGCCAGCAGCCAGGGCCAGGTCGGCTACACCTTC . . TRBJ1-2 12 TRBV3-1/TRBV3-2
CASSMGLAGFETQYF TGTGCCAGCAGCATGGGACTAGCGGGATTTGAGACCCAGTACTTC TRBD2 . TRBJ2-5 15 TRBV5-6
CSVEAPGLALNEQFF TGCAGCGTTGAAGCTCCGGGACTAGCTCTCAATGAGCAGTTCTTC TRBD2 . TRBJ2-1 15 TRBV29-1
CASSSSGSYNEQFF TGTGCCAGCAGCTCGAGCGGATCCTACAATGAGCAGTTCTTC . . TRBJ2-1 14 TRBV5-4
CASSESGSYGYTF TGCGCCAGCAGTGAGTCGGGGAGCTATGGCTACACCTTC . . TRBJ1-2 13 TRBV10-2
CASNLGTRNTEAFF TGTGCCAGTAATCTAGGGACACGGAACACTGAAGCTTTCTTT . . TRBJ1-1 14 TRBV19
CASSLGRNSLAGVEQFF TGTGCCAGCAGCTTAGGGCGGAACTCACTAGCGGGAGTCGAGCAGTTCTTC TRBD2 . TRBJ2-1 17 TRBV11-2
CASSYSSNSWDTEAFF TGTGCCAGCAGTTACTCATCTAACAGTTGGGACACTGAAGCTTTCTTT . . TRBJ1-1 16 TRBV6-5
CASKTGREDQPQHF TGTGCCAGTAAAACAGGGCGCGAGGATCAGCCCCAGCATTTT . once TRBJ1-5 14 TRBV19
CASREQGALPNGYTF TGTGCCAGCAGAGAACAGGGGGCGCTTCCGAATGGCTACACCTTC TRBD1 . TRBJ1-2 15 TRBV27
CASSHTHPASGSYEQYF TGCGCCAGCAGTCATACCCACCCGGCTAGCGGGAGCTACGAGCAGTACTTC TRBD2 . TRBJ2-7 17 TRBV23-1
CASSQDRGGNTEAFF TGTGCCAGCAGTCAAGACAGGGGGGGGAACACTGAAGCTTTCTTT TRBD1 . TRBJ1-1 15 TRBV27
CASSEGPDRGASPLHF TGTGCCAGCAGTGAAGGCCCTGACAGGGGAGCTTCACCCCTCCACTTT TRBD1 few TRBJ1-6 16 TRBV6-1
CASSEVSLVYEQFF TGTGCCAGCAGTGAAGTCAGTTTGGTCTATGAGCAGTTCTTC . . TRBJ2-1 14 TRBV6-1
CASSSGTGYNSPLHF TGTGCCAGCAGTTCCGGGACAGGTTATAATTCACCCCTCCACTTT TRBD1 . TRBJ1-6 15 TRBV6-5
CASRSGTGWEKLFF TGTGCCAGCAGGTCCGGGACAGGGTGGGAAAAACTGTTTTTT TRBD1 . TRBJ1-4 14 TRBV28
CASSFSGSSYNEQFF TGTGCCAGCAGCTTTAGCGGGAGCTCCTACAATGAGCAGTTCTTC TRBD2 few TRBJ2-1 15 TRBV7-8
CASSLRREQYF TGTGCCAGCAGCCTTCGTCGTGAGCAGTACTTC . . TRBJ2-7 11 TRBV28
CASSPSIGGEETQYF TGTGCCAGCTCACCATCTATAGGGGGCGAGGAGACCCAGTACTTC TRBD1 . TRBJ2-5 15 TRBV18